Listed here are 14 T cell receptor beta chains from one sample, sequenced in a study of cytomegalovirus exposure and HLA in healthy donors. The PCR made use of 60 Vbeta and 13 Jbeta primers. Profiling relied on immunoSEQ multiplex PCR, and the TCRdb table lists in-frame clones only, not all of them. This repertoire shows roughly 110,000 clones, 60% to 85% found once; its top ten account for 2.5% to 3%. Sequenced material: PBMCs. The origin of the receptors is a male donor in good health and CMV-seropositive.

In DNA, the CDR3 is TGTGCCAGTAGTATTCTAGCGGGAACGCATGAGCAGTTCTTC. It encodes CASSILAGTHEQFF. V is TRBV19 and J is TRBJ2-1; 9 nucleotides agree with TRBD2. Per the germline V gene, CDR1 is LNHDA and CDR2 is SQIVND (reference sequence). The CDR3 is 14 residues long. V lost 3 bases, J lost 8 bases, and 5 bases stayed unmatched.

The chain recombines TRBV29-1 with TRBJ1-4; D not resolved. V lost 5 bases and J lost 7, with 14 bases in between. Germline V gene sequence: CDR1 SQVTM, CDR2 ANQGSEA. CDR3 length: 13 amino acids. The CDR3 bases are TGCAGCGTTCCCTACGGACTAGGTGAAAAACTGTTTTTT. Translated, it gives CSVPYGLGEKLFF.

The chain has TRBV7-9 and TRBJ2-1, with D possibly TRBD2 on 7 matching bases. The CDR3 length is 15 residues. V lost 7 bases and J lost 5, with 18 bases in between. The germline V gene encodes CDR1 SEHNR and CDR2 FQNEAQ (reference sequence). CDR3 nucleotides: TGTGCCAGCATTGCAAGGGGGGGTGGGCACAATGAGCAGTTCTTC. It encodes CASIARGGGHNEQFF.

This clone was seen only a few times. The chain employs TRBV9 and TRBJ2-5; 10 positions match TRBD1. This CDR3 contains 16 residues. Germline CDR1 and CDR2: SGDLS and YYNGEE. Losses at the gene ends were 2 bases for V and 5 bases for J; bases not matched to a gene: 9. CDR3 amino acids: CASSVGRDRGAETQYF. CDR3 sequence (DNA): TGTGCCAGCAGCGTTGGCCGGGACAGGGGAGCGGAGACCCAGTACTTC.

A few counts support this clone. The chain couples TRBV6-5 to TRBJ2-5; D may be TRBD2 (7 bases). CDR1 MNHEY and CDR2 SVGAGI come from the germline V gene. This CDR3 is built from 15 residues. V was shortened by 6 bases and J by 5 bases, with 19 bases between the two germline ends. The CDR3 reads CASRLGWGGVETQYF. Written as DNA, the CDR3 is TGTGCCAGCAGACTGGGGTGGGGGGGCGTCGAGACCCAGTACTTC.

V gene TRBV28 combines with J gene TRBJ2-1; D is ambiguous. Germline V gene lookup returns CDR1 MDHEN and CDR2 SYDVKM. Trimming took 3 bases from V and 8 from J, leaving 20 bases between them. The CDR3 totals 16 residues. Here the CDR3 reads CASSFFMSETGYEQFF. The DNA of the CDR3 is TGTGCCAGCAGTTTTTTCATGTCCGAAACGGGTTATGAGCAGTTCTTC.

This chain joins TRBV30 and TRBJ1-5; 9 nucleotides match TRBD1. Germline CDR1 and CDR2: GTSNPN and SVGIG (reference sequence). J gave up 6 bases and V 0 bases, and 3 bases lay outside the gene matches. CDR3 size: 14 residues. The CDR3 DNA follows: TGTGCCTGGAGTGTAGGACAGGGGAGTCAGCCCCAGCATTTT. It codes for CAWSVGQGSQPQHF.

This clone occurred a few times. The J gene is TRBJ2-6, the V gene TRBV4-3; possibly TRBD2 for D (5 bases). Germline CDR1 reads LGHNA; CDR2 reads YSLEER. Trimming left V 1 base short and J 4 bases short, with 11 bases between. This CDR3 comprises 16 residues. The DNA for the CDR3 is TGCGCCAGCAGCCAAGTTATCGGGGTAGGGGCCAACGTCCTGACTTTC. Protein sequence: CASSQVIGVGANVLTF.

This rearrangement joins TRBV28 to TRBJ1-5, with D possibly matching TRBD1 (5 bases). CDR1 is MDHEN and CDR2 is SYDVKM in the germline V gene. V was shortened by 2 bases and J by 3 bases, with 11 bases between the two germline ends. The CDR3 sequence is 15 residues long. DNA of the CDR3: TGTGCCAGCAGTTTACCGGCAGGGCTCAATCAGCCCCAGCATTTT. It translates to CASSLPAGLNQPQHF.

This chain connects TRBV28 to TRBJ1-5; 7 nucleotides match TRBD1. Germline V gene sequence: CDR1 MDHEN, CDR2 SYDVKM. Losses at the gene ends were 8 bases for V and 9 bases for J; bases not matched to a gene: 7. CDR3 size: 12 residues. CDR3 in amino acids: CASGATGRPQHF. The CDR3 nucleotides read TGTGCCAGCGGAGCGACAGGGAGGCCCCAGCATTTT.

This chain links TRBV4-3 with TRBJ1-1; 10 bases match TRBD1. The CDR3 length is 15 residues. Losses at the gene ends were 1 base for V and 12 bases for J; bases not matched to a gene: 11. Per germline, CDR1 LGHNA and CDR2 YSLEER. The CDR3: CASSQGPMTGGATFF. CDR3 nucleotide sequence: TGCGCCAGCAGCCAAGGACCCATGACAGGGGGCGCGACTTTCTTT.

This clone was observed a few times. V gene TRBV6-6 combines with J gene TRBJ1-2; 8 bases align to TRBD1. CDR3 length: 14 amino acids. Per the germline V gene, CDR1 is MNHNY and CDR2 is SVGAGI (reference sequence). The V segment lost 9 bases and the J segment 4 bases; nucleotides outside the gene matches: 10. The CDR3 loop reads CASLSGQGTYGYTF. The CDR3 DNA follows: TGTGCCAGTTTATCTGGACAGGGCACCTATGGCTACACCTTC.

The CDR3 protein is CASSLPRLNTEAFF. In DNA form, the CDR3 reads TGTGCCAGCAGCTTACCCAGGCTGAACACTGAAGCTTTCTTT. This chain connects TRBV7-2 to TRBJ1-1; D uncertain. Germline assignment: CDR1 SGHTA and CDR2 FQGNSA. Deletions cut 2 bases from V and 0 bases from J, with 7 bases between. This CDR3 comprises 14 residues.

This clone was counted only a few times. The chain is built from TRBV28 and TRBJ1-2, with 8 bases identical to TRBD1. From germline, CDR1 is MDHEN and CDR2 SYDVKM. The junction had 7 bases not matched to a gene; V was cut back by 6 bases and J by 7 bases. This CDR3 comprises 13 residues. The CDR3, as DNA: TGTGCCAGCAGGCTGGACAGGGTATCTGGCTACACCTTC. Its protein product is CASRLDRVSGYTF.